The 9 T cell receptor beta chains in this list originate from one sample, sequenced in a study of blood T cell repertoires in COVID-19. Generated by immunoSEQ multiplex PCR, the TCRdb table keeps only in-frame clones and is missing some. The table includes under 200,000 clones, 76% detected once. Sequencing was carried out using peripheral blood. The receptors derive from a woman aged 80 or older with acute or convalescent COVID-19.

V usage is TRBV19 and J usage is TRBJ2-7; TRBD1 agrees at 8 bases. There are 14 residues in the CDR3. Germline V CDR1 and CDR2: LNHDA, SQIVND (reference sequence). With V trimmed by 4 bases and J by 2 bases, 4 bases remained unmatched. This CDR3 is CASSTRDRPYEQYF. DNA of the CDR3: TGTGCCAGTAGTACCCGGGACAGGCCCTACGAGCAGTACTTC. The whole variable domain, filled in from reference TRBV19 and TRBJ2-7, reads DGGITQSPKYLFRKEGQNVTLSCEQNLNHDAMYWYRQDPGQGLRLIYYSQIVNDFQKGDIAEGYSVSREKKESFPLTVTSAQKNPTAFYLCASSTRDRPYEQYFGPGTRLTVT.

The V call is TRBV18, the J call TRBJ1-1; D call uncertain. This CDR3 has 15 amino acids. The V gene lost 2 bases and the J gene lost 5 bases, with 15 bases spanning the gap. Germline CDR1 KGHSH, CDR2 LQKENI. The DNA of the CDR3 is TGTGCCAGCTCACCATCTCCGGGAGGGCCGACTGAAGCTTTCTTT. The encoded protein is CASSPSPGGPTEAFF.

The rearrangement joins TRBV19 to TRBJ1-5; TRBD1 is a possible D gene (6 bases). Per germline, CDR1 LNHDA and CDR2 SQIVND (reference sequence). The CDR3 is 14 amino acids. With 5 bases removed from V and 3 bases from J, the gap between germline ends came to 11 bases. Written as DNA, the CDR3 is TGTGCCAGTAGTTTGGACAGACCCAATCAGCCCCAGCATTTT. This gives the protein CASSLDRPNQPQHF.

The chain carries TRBV5-1 and TRBJ2-5, with a tentative D call TRBD1 (6 bases). The CDR3 runs 15 residues. The germline V and J ends were trimmed by 5 bases and 2 bases, with 16 bases remaining between them. The germline gives CDR1 SGHRS, CDR2 YFSETQ. The CDR3 DNA reads TGCGCCAGCAGACCCCAAGGACAGCTACAAGAGACCCAGTACTTC. Translating it yields CASRPQGQLQETQYF.

The rearrangement uses TRBV16 and TRBJ1-4, with D perhaps matching TRBD1 (6 bases). This CDR3 has 14 amino acids. The V gene lost 7 bases and the J gene lost 0 bases, with 9 bases spanning the gap. Looked up from germline, CDR1 is KGHSY and CDR2 is FQNENV. CDR3 coding DNA: TGTGCCAGCACGGACAGAGCAACTAATGAAAAACTGTTTTTT. This encodes CASTDRATNEKLFF.

The chain recombines TRBV6-5 with TRBJ1-4; 9 bases align to TRBD1. CDR3 length equals 13 residues. Germline CDR1 reads MNHEY; CDR2 reads SVGAGI. The ends lost 6 bases at V and 15 bases at J; junction bases unmatched: 11. As DNA, the CDR3 is TGTGCCAGCAGAGAGGGACAGGGCCTCAGGATGTTTTTT. Translating gives CASREGQGLRMFF.

The chain uses TRBV7-6 and TRBJ2-7, with 7 bases that match TRBD1. Germline V gene lookup returns CDR1 SGHVS and CDR2 FNYEAQ. The CDR3 extends over 16 amino acids. The V and J ends lost 4 bases and 6 bases, in that order; junction bases with no gene match: 15. CDR3 in amino acids: CASSSNAGGLDSEQYF. CDR3 nucleotides: TGTGCCAGCAGCTCGAACGCAGGGGGTTTGGATAGCGAGCAGTACTTC.

This rearrangement joins TRBV5-5 to TRBJ2-6; 7 nucleotides match TRBD1. Germline V CDR1 and CDR2: SGHKS, YYEKEE (reference sequence). The V segment lost 4 bases and the J segment 4 bases; nucleotides outside the gene matches: 8. CDR3 length: 16 amino acids. CDR3 amino acids: CASSPLTGSGANVLTF. The CDR3 DNA is TGTGCCAGCAGCCCCTTGACAGGGTCCGGGGCCAACGTCCTGACTTTC.

The V gene is TRBV30, the J gene TRBJ2-5; 8 nucleotides match TRBD1. V shed 4 bases, J shed 4 bases, and the junction held 20 bases outside the gene matches. Germline V gives CDR1 GTSNPN, CDR2 SVGIG (reference sequence). The CDR3 spans 18 residues. CDR3 in amino acids: CAWKRARGRYEVGETQYF. For the CDR3, the DNA is TGTGCCTGGAAGCGTGCCAGGGGGCGGTATGAGGTAGGAGAGACCCAGTACTTC.